Listed below are T cell receptor beta chains from one sample, sequenced in a study of cytomegalovirus exposure and HLA in healthy donors. The repertoire was sequenced with immunoSEQ multiplex PCR; TCRdb's copy has only in-frame clones and lacks some. The data contain some 180,000 clones, approximately 84% of them seen just once; the ten biggest clones take up 1.1% to 1.5%. Specimen: PBMCs. All receptors derive from a girl aged 5 to 17 in good health and CMV-seropositive. CDR3s include the opening cysteine and the closing phenylalanine or tryptophan. The order of the fields is clone size, V gene, J gene, D gene, CDR3 DNA, CDR3 protein. The D gene is left open where the match is weak. Expanded clones are given a class, and other clones once, few, many or no size at all.

>.|TRBV6-6|TRBJ2-7|.
TGTGCCAGCTTAGGAGGGGGCGTCTACGAGCAGTACTTC
CASLGGGVYEQYF
>.|TRBV7-9|TRBJ2-7|TRBD2
TGTGCCAGCACCTCTAGCGGGAGTTACAACGAGCAGTACTTC
CASTSSGSYNEQYF
>.|TRBV29-1|TRBJ1-2|TRBD1
TGCAGCGTGAGGGACAGGAGTGGCTACACCTTC
CSVRDRSGYTF
>.|TRBV18|TRBJ2-7|.
TGTGCCAGCTCACCAGAGGCGGGACGAAACTACGAGCAGTACTTC
CASSPEAGRNYEQYF
>.|TRBV5-4|TRBJ2-7|.
TGTGCCAGCAGCAACTTGAGCTACGAGCAGTACTTC
CASSNLSYEQYF
>.|TRBV6-6|TRBJ2-1|.
TGTGCCAGCAGTGTAGGACTGGTCTCCTACAATGAGCAGTTCTTC
CASSVGLVSYNEQFF
>once|TRBV5-1|TRBJ2-7|TRBD1
TGCGCCAGCAGCTTTACAGGGGGCAACCTCTACGAGCAGTACTTC
CASSFTGGNLYEQYF
>once|TRBV30|TRBJ1-1|.
TGTGCCTGGAGTGTATTTTCCAGACTAAACACTGAAGCTTTCTTT
CAWSVFSRLNTEAFF
>.|TRBV30|TRBJ2-2|.
TGTGCCTGGGGGGGGAGTCGGGGCACCGGGGAGCTGTTTTTT
CAWGGSRGTGELFF
>.|TRBV27|TRBJ2-7|.
TGTGCCAGCAGTTTTACCGTCTCCTACGAGCAGTACTTC
CASSFTVSYEQYF
>.|TRBV5-4|TRBJ2-7|TRBD1
TGTGCCAGCAGCCCCGGGACAGGGGGTTACGAGCAGTACTTC
CASSPGTGGYEQYF
>.|TRBV7-9|TRBJ1-4|.
TGTGCCAGCAGCTTACCGGAAGCGGGGCTTAATGAAAAACTGTTTTTT
CASSLPEAGLNEKLFF
>.|TRBV6-5|TRBJ2-4|.
TGTGCCAGCCAAGCCAAAAACATTCAGTACTTC
CASQAKNIQYF
>.|TRBV29-1|TRBJ2-4|.
TGCAGCGTTTACATCCTGGAGTTGGACATTCAGTACTTC
CSVYILELDIQYF
>few|TRBV11-3|TRBJ1-3|.
TGTGCCAGCAGCCTCGGATATGGGGCTTCTGGAAACACCATATATTTT
CASSLGYGASGNTIYF
>few|TRBV4-2|TRBJ1-4|TRBD1
TGTGCCAGCAGCCATGCATTACAGGGGCGGAGGGAAAAACTGTTTTTT
CASSHALQGRREKLFF
>.|TRBV11-2|TRBJ2-1|TRBD1
TGTGCCAGCAGCTTAGGGGGGACAGGCTTTAGCTCCTACAATGAGCAGTTCTTC
CASSLGGTGFSSYNEQFF
>.|TRBV7-6|TRBJ1-1|TRBD1
TGTGCCAGCAGCTCCAACAGGGGTTGGGGCACTGAAGCTTTCTTT
CASSSNRGWGTEAFF
>few|TRBV10-2|TRBJ1-1|TRBD1
TGCGCCAGCAGCATACAGGGGGCCACTGAAGCTTTCTTT
CASSIQGATEAFF
>.|TRBV5-6|TRBJ1-5|TRBD1
TGTGCCAGCAGCATCGGGACAGCTAGTGGTCAGCCCCAGCATTTT
CASSIGTASGQPQHF
>once|TRBV5-1|TRBJ2-2|TRBD2
TGCGCCAGCAGCTCGCCCCGGACTAGTCAGACCGAGGAGCTGTTTTTT
CASSSPRTSQTEELFF
>.|TRBV11-2|TRBJ2-1|.
TGTGCCAGCAGCTTAGATATGTTCGAGCGGCAATTCTACAATGAGCAGTTCTTC
CASSLDMFERQFYNEQFF
>.|TRBV6-5|TRBJ1-2|TRBD1
TGTGCCAGCAGTGCGCCGGGACAGAGCTATGGCTACACCTTC
CASSAPGQSYGYTF
>.|TRBV4-1|TRBJ2-7|.
TGCGCCAGCAGCCAACCCCTTGGGGAGCGGGAGCAGTACTTC
CASSQPLGEREQYF
>.|TRBV13|TRBJ1-2|TRBD1
TGTGCCAGCAGCCCCGGACAGGGGCGGTTTAGCTATGGCTACACCTTC
CASSPGQGRFSYGYTF
>.|TRBV6-1|TRBJ2-7|.
TGTGCCAGCAGTGAGGGGGCAGACTACGAGCAGTACTTC
CASSEGADYEQYF
>.|TRBV27|TRBJ1-2|TRBD1
TGTGCCAGCAGCCAAGACACCCTGACAGGGCTTAGCTATGGCTACACCTTC
CASSQDTLTGLSYGYTF
>few|TRBV6-6|TRBJ2-4|TRBD1
TGTGCCAGCAGTACGGGACAGGGGAACATTCAGTACTTC
CASSTGQGNIQYF
>.|TRBV27|TRBJ2-3|.
TGTGCCAGCACTGCGACCGGGAGAACGATCACAGATACGCAGTATTTT
CASTATGRTITDTQYF
>.|TRBV14|TRBJ1-2|.
TGTGCCAGCAGCCCATTCGGGGATGGCTACACCTTC
CASSPFGDGYTF
>.|TRBV19|TRBJ2-7|TRBD1
TGTGCCAGTAGTACAGGACAGGCTCAGCCCCCCTACGAGCAGTACTTC
CASSTGQAQPPYEQYF
>.|TRBV29-1|TRBJ2-7|.
TGCAGCGTTGAATCGAGGGGCAGGGGCGAGCAGTACTTC
CSVESRGRGEQYF
>.|TRBV18|TRBJ1-1|.
TGTGCCAGCTCACCCGACCAGGCCACTGAAGCTTTCTTT
CASSPDQATEAFF
>.|TRBV29-1|TRBJ1-1|.
TGCAGCGGCGGGGGGCAGATGAACACTGAAGCTTTCTTT
CSGGGQMNTEAFF
>.|TRBV25-1|TRBJ1-6|.
TGTGCCAGCAGTGAATCGCAGGGCAGCAGTTCACCCCTCCACTTT
CASSESQGSSSPLHF
>.|TRBV11-3|TRBJ2-3|.
TGTGCCAGCAGCCGGGGGTTGGGCGGGAGCACAGATACGCAGTATTTT
CASSRGLGGSTDTQYF
>.|TRBV27|TRBJ1-5|.
TGTGCCAGCAGGACTTACATAAAAAGCAATCAGCCCCAGCATTTT
CASRTYIKSNQPQHF
>.|TRBV19|TRBJ1-1|.
TGTGCCAGTACCCCCCGGGGGAGCACTGAAGCTTTCTTT
CASTPRGSTEAFF
>.|TRBV4-1|TRBJ1-5|.
TGCGCCAGCAGCCAAGACCCCCAGTTTTATAGCAATCAGCCCCAGCATTTT
CASSQDPQFYSNQPQHF
>.|TRBV30|TRBJ1-2|TRBD1
TGTGCCTGGGAAAAGGGACAGGGGGGCAATGGCTACACCTTC
CAWEKGQGGNGYTF
>.|TRBV5-1|TRBJ1-1|.
TGCGCCAGCAGCCCCTGGGGGGGGAGGGACACTGAAGCTTTCTTT
CASSPWGGRDTEAFF
>.|TRBV27|TRBJ2-5|TRBD1
TGTGCCAGCAGTCGACAGGGGACCCAGTACTTC
CASSRQGTQYF
>once|TRBV7-2|TRBJ2-5|.
TGTGCCAGCAGCTGGAGAGAGACCCAGTACTTC
CASSWRETQYF
>.|TRBV6-6|TRBJ2-5|.
TGTGCCAGCAGTTACTCGAGTTCAGGCCAAGAGACCCAGTACTTC
CASSYSSSGQETQYF
>.|TRBV11-2|TRBJ1-3|TRBD1
TGTGCCAGCAGCCATTCAGGGGGGAAGAATGGAAACACCATATATTTT
CASSHSGGKNGNTIYF
>few|TRBV4-3|TRBJ1-1|.
TGCGCCAGCAGCCAGAATGGGCGCACTGAAGCTTTCTTT
CASSQNGRTEAFF
>few|TRBV9|TRBJ2-2|.
TGTGCCAGCAGCGTAGACTGGGGCGGGAACACCGGGGAGCTGTTTTTT
CASSVDWGGNTGELFF
>once|TRBV7-2|TRBJ1-5|TRBD1
TGTGCCAGCAGCCCCCGGGACAGGGGGGTTCAGCCCCAGCATTTT
CASSPRDRGVQPQHF
>.|TRBV5-6|TRBJ1-3|.
TGTGCCAGCAGCTTGGAAGGGGTCGGAGGAAACACCATATATTTT
CASSLEGVGGNTIYF
>.|TRBV18|TRBJ1-1|TRBD1
TGTGCCAGCTCACCGAAGGGACAGGGGGACACTGAAGCTTTCTTT
CASSPKGQGDTEAFF
>.|TRBV6-5|TRBJ2-1|.
TGTGCCAGCAGTTACTCGATTACTTTGCCTGGCGGTGAGCAGTTCTTC
CASSYSITLPGGEQFF
>.|TRBV30|TRBJ1-3|.
TGTGCCTGGAGTGAAGCGTACTCTGGAAACACCATATATTTT
CAWSEAYSGNTIYF
>.|TRBV30|TRBJ2-3|TRBD1
TGTGCCTGGGGGACAGGGAACACAGATACGCAGTATTTT
CAWGTGNTDTQYF